The clone carrying this T cell receptor beta chain has a count of ten or more. Antigen: not known. This sample is drawn from a study of post-analysis software for immune sequencing data. About the research overall: Relapsing-remitting, secondary progressive and progressive-relapsing multiple sclerosis were all included among the disease courses. Study-level points and caveats: There were five TRBV segments more frequent in patients than controls, and TRBV5-6, TRBV5-1 and TRBV20-1 were among them. Normalized Chao1 diversity in multiple sclerosis patients fell significantly below that of controls. Samples sharing a preparation batch grouped tightly together when assessed by F measure.

This CDR3 comprises 15 residues. The junction had 7 bases not matched to a gene; V was cut back by 4 bases and J by 4 bases. The germline CDR1 and CDR2 sequences are SGDLS and YYNGEE. Presence of unique molecular identifiers characterized the TCR beta cDNA libraries. TCRdb ran MiXCR on the PCR reads and lists one entry per CDR3 protein. The sample consists of 170,000 or so distinct CDR3 sequences, about 29% of them appearing once. Sequencing was carried out using blood. The gene calls are TRBV9 and TRBJ2-5; 10 bases agree with TRBD2. The TCR originated in a girl aged 10 to 17 with multiple sclerosis. The CDR3 loop is CASSSRLAGLETQYF. The CDR3 DNA is TGTGCCAGCAGCTCCCGACTAGCGGGTTTAGAGACCCAGTACTTC.